These 14 T cell receptor beta chains share one sample of origin, sequenced in a study of T-cell memory formation after mild COVID-19. TCRdb ran MiXCR on the 5' RACE reads and lists one entry per CDR3 protein. Of hundreds of thousands of distinct CDR3 sequences in the sample, around a sixth are singletons; the top ten hold around a fifth. Sequenced sample: PBMCs or a T cell subset sorted from them (not recorded which). These receptors all come from a man aged 18-30 years who had mild COVID-19 (a few samples of this study predate the infection). Cell type and time point are not known.

Many counts were recorded for this clonotype. The J gene is TRBJ2-5, the V gene TRBV5-1; perhaps TRBD1 as D (5 bases). Germline CDR1 and CDR2: SGHRS and YFSETQ. Trimming stripped 2 bases from V and 14 bases from J, with 19 bases between. The CDR3 covers 13 residues. This chain's CDR3 is CASSLSQGAVSYF. Written as DNA, the CDR3 is TGCGCCAGCAGCTTATCGCAGGGCGCGGTATCTTACTTC.

The chain carries TRBV20-1 and TRBJ2-3; the match to TRBD2 covers 7 bases. CDR3 length equals 15 residues. With 0 bases clipped from V and 3 bases from J, the junction kept 6 bases outside the gene matches. From germline, CDR1 is DFQATT and CDR2 SNEGSKA (reference sequence). The CDR3 region has the DNA TGCAGTGCTAGAGAAGCGGGAAGGAGGACAGATACGCAGTATTTT. Its protein is CSAREAGRRTDTQYF.

The V call is TRBV18, the J call TRBJ1-1; D ambiguous. CDR3 length: 14 residues. From germline, CDR1 is KGHSH and CDR2 LQKENI. The V and J ends lost 3 bases and 1 base respectively, with 9 bases between them. CDR3 nucleotides: TGTGCCAGCTCACCCAAGCGGGCGAACACTGAAGCTTTCTTT. As protein: CASSPKRANTEAFF.

This clonotype occurred a few times. The chain carries TRBV12-3 or TRBV12-4 and TRBJ1-1; no firm D call. The CDR3 loop spans 12 amino acids. V shed 2 bases and J shed 11 bases, with 12 bases lying between them. In DNA, the CDR3 is TGTGCCAGCAGTTTACCCACGAATCGGGCTTTCTTT. Its translation is CASSLPTNRAFF.

There are a few counts of this clonotype. This chain links TRBV5-1 with TRBJ2-3; no clear D. CDR1 and CDR2 from the germline V gene are SGHRS and YFSETQ. The CDR3 loop spans 15 amino acids. Trimming pared 2 bases from V and 1 base from J, leaving 11 bases between. The CDR3 region has the DNA TGCGCCAGCAGCTTTCGCTTACCCCGCACAGATACGCAGTATTTT. Its protein product is CASSFRLPRTDTQYF. The variable domain in full, completed from reference TRBV5-1 and TRBJ2-3, reads KAGVTQTPRYLIKTRGQQVTLSCSPISGHRSVSWYQQTPGQGLQFLFEYFSETQRNKGNFPGRFSGRQFSNSRSEMNVSTLELGDSALYLCASSFRLPRTDTQYFGPGTRLTVL.

This chain joins TRBV27 and TRBJ1-5, with a tentative D call TRBD1 (6 bases). The germline CDR1 and CDR2 sequences are MNHEY and SMNVEV (reference sequence). Trimming took off 6 bases at V and 7 bases at J, with 13 bases between the two ends. The CDR3 extends over 13 amino acids. The CDR3 region is CASSLRGGQPQHF. The CDR3 nucleotides read TGTGCCAGCAGCCTCAGGGGAGGACAGCCCCAGCATTTT.

This clonotype was counted a few times. V is TRBV7-9 and J is TRBJ1-1; no definite D call. This CDR3 is built from 11 residues. Trimming stripped 1 base from V and 7 bases from J, with 4 bases between. CDR1 SEHNR and CDR2 FQNEAQ come from the germline V gene (reference sequence). DNA for the CDR3: TGTGCCAGCAGCTTAGGTCATGAAGCTTTCTTT. Encoded protein: CASSLGHEAFF.

This clonotype came up a few times. This rearrangement joins TRBV12-3 or TRBV12-4 to TRBJ2-7; possible D gene TRBD2, 6 bases. Trimming removed 0 bases at V and 3 bases at J, with 9 bases between. The length of the CDR3 is 14 residues. The CDR3 coding sequence is TGTGCCAGCAGTTTAGCGCAGGGAGGCTACGAGCAGTACTTC. It translates to CASSLAQGGYEQYF.

V and J are TRBV28 and TRBJ2-4; D not resolved. With 3 bases removed from V and 0 bases from J, the gap between germline ends came to 9 bases. Germline CDR1 and CDR2: MDHEN and SYDVKM. This CDR3 region has 15 residues. The CDR3 DNA reads TGTGCCAGCAGTTTTCTCGGGCTAGCCAAAAACATTCAGTACTTC. Its protein is CASSFLGLAKNIQYF. The whole variable domain, filled in from reference TRBV28 and TRBJ2-4, reads DVKVTQSSRYLVKRTGEKVFLECVQDMDHENMFWYRQDPGLGLRLIYFSYDVKMKEKGDIPEGYSVSREKKERFSLILESASTNQTSMYLCASSFLGLAKNIQYFGAGTRLSVL.

The genes are TRBV18 and TRBJ1-5; no clear D gene. The germline gives CDR1 KGHSH, CDR2 LQKENI. V shed 2 bases and J shed 2 bases, with 13 bases lying between them. The CDR3 has 16 residues. The CDR3: CASSPTEGRGNQPQHF. DNA of the CDR3: TGTGCCAGCTCACCAACGGAAGGTCGCGGCAATCAGCCCCAGCATTTT. Drawing the rest from reference TRBV18 and TRBJ1-5, the complete variable domain is NAGVMQNPRHLVRRRGQEARLRCSPMKGHSHVYWYRQLPEEGLKFMVYLQKENIIDESGMPKERFSAEFPKEGPSILRIQQVVRGDSAAYFCASSPTEGRGNQPQHFGDGTRLSIL.

This clonotype has a count of ten or more. J is TRBJ2-7 and V is TRBV6-2 or TRBV6-3, with D perhaps matching TRBD1 (6 bases). CDR3 length: 14 amino acids. Trimming pared 5 bases from V and 7 bases from J, leaving 18 bases between. Germline CDR1 reads MNHEY; CDR2 reads SVGEGT. In nucleotides, the CDR3 is TGTGCCAGCAGTCGGACAGTCGGGCGAGGAGAGCAGTACGTC. Encoded protein: CASSRTVGRGEQYV.

A few counts support this clonotype. The gene calls are TRBV11-2 and TRBJ1-6, with 8 nucleotides matching TRBD1. Looked up from germline, CDR1 is SGHAT and CDR2 is FQNNGV. The CDR3 sequence is 15 residues long. J was trimmed by 7 bases and V by 3 bases; bases with no gene match: 5. The CDR3 protein is CASSFPGQGNSPLHF. In DNA, the CDR3 is TGTGCCAGCAGCTTCCCTGGACAGGGAAATTCACCCCTCCACTTT.

This rearrangement joins TRBV3-1 to TRBJ1-5, with D possibly matching TRBD1 (5 bases). V was pared by 3 bases and J by 0 bases, with 9 bases between. CDR3 length: 15 residues. The germline gives CDR1 LGHDT, CDR2 YNNKEL (reference sequence). The CDR3, as DNA: TGTGCCAGCAGCCAGCTCAGGGTTAGCAATCAGCCCCAGCATTTT. Amino acids: CASSQLRVSNQPQHF.

The rearrangement joins TRBV5-1 to TRBJ1-1; maybe TRBD1 (5 bases). The CDR3 covers 14 residues. Germline V gene data show CDR1 as SGHRS and CDR2 as YFSETQ. V was trimmed by 0 bases and J by 4 bases, leaving 10 bases between them. The CDR3 nucleotides are TGCGCCAGCAGCTTGGACAGGCTCATCACTGAAGCTTTCTTT. Its translation is CASSLDRLITEAFF.